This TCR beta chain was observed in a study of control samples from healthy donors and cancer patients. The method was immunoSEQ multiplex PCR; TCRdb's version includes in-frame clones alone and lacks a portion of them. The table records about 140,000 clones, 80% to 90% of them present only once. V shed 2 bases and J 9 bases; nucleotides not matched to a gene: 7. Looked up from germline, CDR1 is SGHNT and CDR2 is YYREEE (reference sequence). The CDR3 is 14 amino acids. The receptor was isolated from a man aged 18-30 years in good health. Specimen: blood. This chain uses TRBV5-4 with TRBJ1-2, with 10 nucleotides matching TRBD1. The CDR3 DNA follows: TGTGCCAGCAGCTTCTCCGGGACAGGGGTTCGCTACACCTTC. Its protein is CASSFSGTGVRYTF.